The sequence of this T cell receptor beta chain was determined in a study of blood T cell repertoires in COVID-19. Across the whole study: Samples came from the United States, Italy and Spain, spanning acute and convalescent COVID-19.

Per the original data handling: Counts of nucleated cells, estimated from reference gene primer amplification, were obtained. Libraries were prepared by immunoSEQ multiplex PCR; TCRdb keeps only in-frame clonotypes and omits some of them. V and J calls plus clone size are reproduced from that table; the DNA served to infer D and trimming. The repertoire holds approximately 130,000 clones, 82% seen once, with 9.5% to 13% in the top ten. The CDR3 runs to 15 residues. V trimming: 3 bases; J trimming: 5 bases; junction bases outside the gene matches: 2. Looked up from germline, CDR1 is PRHDT and CDR2 is FYEKMQ (reference sequence).

This sequence originates from a human donor in a cohort sampled during active COVID-19. The V call is TRBV13, the J call TRBJ2-7, with 15 bases aligning to TRBD2. Sequencing was carried out using peripheral blood. CDR3 region: CASSFWTSGGDEQYF. In nucleotides, the CDR3 is TGTGCCAGCAGCTTTTGGACTAGCGGGGGGGACGAGCAGTACTTC.